What follows describes a single T cell receptor beta chain. Its antigen is not known. The data derive from a study of CD8 T cells in ankylosing spondylitis. Whole-study results and caveats: Characteristic of ankylosing spondylitis blood, it appeared, was a TCR beta motif comprising several highly homologous variants.

Making the TCR beta libraries involved quantitative 5'-RACE with molecular barcodes. TCRdb re-called the 5' RACE reads through MiXCR, storing one row per CDR3 protein. The table shows 670,000 or so distinct CDR3 sequences, with roughly 20% occurring only once. Germline V lookup: CDR1 KGHSH, CDR2 LQKENI. V was cut by 4 bases and J by 2 bases, with 9 bases left in between. CDR3 size: 13 residues. The sequence came from a male donor with ankylosing spondylitis. V usage is TRBV18 and J usage is TRBJ2-7; tentatively, D is TRBD1 (5 bases). Sample: blood, either unsorted or a sorted T cell fraction (not recorded which). CDR3 DNA sequence: TGTGCCAGCTCACAGGACACGGCCTACGAGCAGTACTTC. Translating gives CASSQDTAYEQYF.